This T cell receptor beta chain was obtained from a study of shared clonotypes between healthy human individuals. Study results and caveats: Naive CD4 clonotype sharing across several donors was around 5.5%. A reduction in generation probabilities was seen for non-shared clonotypes relative to those shared by all four donors.

Losses at the gene ends were 9 bases for V and 2 bases for J; bases not matched to a gene: 7. The V gene's germline CDR1 is SNHLY and CDR2 FYNNEI. The CDR3 is made up of 13 amino acids. Notes on this clone: Its antigen is as yet unknown.

The naive CD8 subset, CD45RO-negative cells positively selected for CCR7, excluded terminally differentiated effector memory CD45RA+ cells. For each subset, genomic DNA was distributed in equal portions over several immunoSEQ plates. Only in-frame clones appear in the TCRdb table, and some are missing; sequencing was by immunoSEQ multiplex PCR. The sample includes around 640,000 clones, roughly 96% seen only once; the top ten take 0.11%. J is TRBJ2-7 and V is TRBV2; 7 bases fit TRBD2. The sequencing sample was made of naive CD8+ T cells sorted from blood. This TCR derives from a woman aged 25-40 years in good health. Written as DNA, the CDR3 is TGTGCCAGTGGGAGGGGTGGTACCTACGAGCAGTACTTC. Amino acid sequence: CASGRGGTYEQYF.